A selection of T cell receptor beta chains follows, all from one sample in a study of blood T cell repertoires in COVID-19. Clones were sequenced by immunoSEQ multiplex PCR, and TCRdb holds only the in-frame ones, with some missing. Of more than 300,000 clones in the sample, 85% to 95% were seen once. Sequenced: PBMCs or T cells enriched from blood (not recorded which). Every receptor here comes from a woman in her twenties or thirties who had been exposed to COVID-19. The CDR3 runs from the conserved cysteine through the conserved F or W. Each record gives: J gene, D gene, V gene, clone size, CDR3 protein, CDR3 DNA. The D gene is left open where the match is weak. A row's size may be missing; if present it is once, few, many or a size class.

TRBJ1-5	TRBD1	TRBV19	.	CASSGDRGAYSNQPQHF	TGTGCCAGTAGCGGAGACAGGGGCGCATATAGCAATCAGCCCCAGCATTTT
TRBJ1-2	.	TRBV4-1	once	CASSQVGGPRGYGYTF	TGCGCCAGCAGCCAAGTTGGCGGGCCCAGAGGCTATGGCTACACCTTC
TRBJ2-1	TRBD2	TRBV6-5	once	CASSLNSGGLYNEQFF	TGTGCCAGCAGTTTGAATAGCGGGGGCCTATACAATGAGCAGTTCTTC
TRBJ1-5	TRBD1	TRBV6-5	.	CASSTGAQPQHF	TGTGCCAGTTCTACAGGGGCTCAGCCCCAGCATTTT
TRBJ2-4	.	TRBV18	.	CASSPPPRRAGDIQYF	TGTGCCAGCTCACCACCACCGAGGAGGGCTGGAGACATTCAGTACTTC
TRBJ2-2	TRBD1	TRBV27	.	CASNRGTGGRYTGELFF	TGTGCCAGCAACAGAGGGACAGGGGGCCGGTACACCGGGGAGCTGTTTTTT
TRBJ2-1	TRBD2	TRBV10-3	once	CAIRGTSGGLSYNEQFF	TGTGCCATCAGGGGGACTAGCGGGGGCCTTTCCTACAATGAGCAGTTCTTC
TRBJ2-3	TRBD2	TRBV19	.	CASRFSSGGAPDTQYF	TGTGCCAGTAGGTTCTCGAGCGGGGGGGCCCCAGATACGCAGTATTTT
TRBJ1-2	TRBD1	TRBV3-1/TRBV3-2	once	CATGQGGYGYTF	TGTGCCACTGGACAGGGAGGCTATGGCTACACCTTC
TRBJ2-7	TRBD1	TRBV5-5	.	CASSLTGQLKHEQYF	TGTGCCAGCAGCTTGACGGGACAGTTAAAACACGAGCAGTACTTC
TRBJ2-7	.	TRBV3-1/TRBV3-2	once	CASSQARYEQYF	TGTGCCAGCAGCCAAGCGAGGTACGAGCAGTACTTC
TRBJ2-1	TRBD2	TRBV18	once	CASSPGTSSYNEQFF	TGTGCCAGCTCACCCGGGACTAGCTCCTACAATGAGCAGTTCTTC
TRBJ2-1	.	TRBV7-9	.	CASSLRGGNEQFF	TGTGCCAGCAGCCTTCGGGGTGGCAATGAGCAGTTCTTC